The clone carrying this TCR beta chain occurred once. The entirety of the isolated RNA underwent reverse transcription, so expressed TCRB transcripts were sequenced. TCRdb keeps only in-frame clones here, not all; method: immunoSEQ multiplex PCR. The profile shows 130,000 to 150,000 clones, under 60% of them singletons. Germline V CDR1 and CDR2: SGHTA, FQGNSA. The CDR3 consists of 13 residues. Trimming pared 4 bases from V and 4 bases from J, leaving 10 bases between. This specimen belongs to a study of beta chain features in type 1 diabetes. Sequences were obtained from Tregs from blood. The genes are TRBV7-2 and TRBJ1-1, with D perhaps TRBD1 (6 bases). The TCR originated in a man younger than 35 in good health. CDR3 nucleotides: TGTGCCAGCAGCTCCTGGACAGTCACTGAAGCTTTCTTT. Its translation is CASSSWTVTEAFF.